This T cell receptor beta chain was identified in a study of T cell responses to AZD1222 COVID-19 vaccine (dated by TCRdb to the early 2020s). Some background on the complete study: TCR sequencing was performed for 230 to 250 trial participants, of whom 207 were given two doses of AZD1222 and around 25 were given two doses of MenACWY control vaccine. Enrollment into the trials was organized by age into subgroups of 18-55, 56-69 and 70-plus years, and those subgroups contained 148, 28 and 57 TCR-sequenced participants, respectively. On the study overall, not on this receptor specifically: The 56-69-year group was small, and its depth increase did not reach significance, likely because of low power. Epitopes outside the regions mutated in the B.1.351 and B.1.1.7 variants were reportedly recognized by nearly half of the unique spike-specific TCRs. Because no day 14 peak-response samples were available, the repertoires could be characterized only after the peak T cell response. The whole spike protein was spanned by vaccine-associated CD4 TCRs, and dominant responses were seen in regions 160-218 and 743-854. Participants were mostly white British, with more females than males. The authors suggested clonal diversity may have been underestimated. After two AZD1222 doses, spike-specific TCR breadth and depth were significantly higher than at day 0 and than in MenACWY recipients. Conclusions about previously exposed vaccinees were limited because only six or seven AZD1222 recipients were SARS-CoV-2 seropositive at baseline.

The CDR3 regions of human TCRbeta chains were analyzed by immunosequencing. The authors' pipeline ran thus. TCRs in the repertoires were compared against a reference library of SARS-CoV-2-specific TCRs that had been generated with the MIRA antigen-specificity platform. Breadth was defined as the fraction of unique TCRs that were SARS-CoV-2-associated, and depth was defined as the fraction of total T cells that were SARS-CoV-2-associated. Each spike-specific TCR was assigned to its reactive spike region and to a CD4 or CD8 class using the MIRA data. Log10-transformed breadth and depth values were compared by one-way ANOVA with Sidak's multiple comparisons tests. TCRdb provides this immuneACCESS table in a form limited to in-frame rearrangements. Some clones are lacking; in checked studies, under half of them reflect an unresolved V gene, and why the rest are absent is not known. V and J calls and clone size are given by that table; D and trimming were obtained from the DNA. The sample contains 110,000 or so clones, 86% of them found a single time. The ten most abundant clones make up 17% of the sample.

Details on this clone: Its antigen has not been determined. The sample holds no much larger clone one base away, and base qualities are not on file.

What this sample's time point label stands for: about 28 days (+/-7) after the second vaccine dose. Because spike-specific TCR depth and breadth did not differ between the two schedules, AZD1222 recipients who got a second dose at roughly 4 weeks were pooled with those who got a second dose at roughly 12 weeks. Samples from vaccinated people were obtained from the UK trials COV001 and COV002, which included a single-blind randomized controlled phase 2/3 trial of AZD1222 (ChAdOx1 nCoV-19) in healthy adults. Trial participant PBMC samples were collected at day 0 and day 28 after the second dose for TCRbeta chain sequencing. Its CDR3 holds 15 amino acids, cysteine through phenylalanine. Kept here is only the CDR3 DNA, which spans 45 bases and is read in frame from base 1. As encoded in the germline V gene, CDR1 is SNHLY while CDR2 is FYNNEI. Trimming removed 7 bases from V and 8 bases from J; the gene matches leave 13 bases unexplained.

The material was peripheral blood, obtained 28 days after the second AZD1222 dose. This TCR was recovered from an adult who received the AZD1222 COVID-19 vaccine. The V gene is TRBV2 and the J gene is TRBJ2-1; 8 of the junction bases match TRBD2. In nucleotides, the sequence is TGTGCCAGCATGAAGAAGAGCGGGAGTCACCATGAGCAGTTCTTC. Translated, it gives CASMKKSGSHHEQFF. The CDR3 plus the reference TRBV2 and TRBJ2-1 genes for the other parts give the full variable domain: EPEVTQTPSHQVTQMGQEVILRCVPISNHLYFYWYRQILGQKVEFLVSFYNNEISEKSEIFDDQFSVERPDGSNFTLKIRSTKLEDSAMYFCASMKKSGSHHEQFFGPGTRLTVL.